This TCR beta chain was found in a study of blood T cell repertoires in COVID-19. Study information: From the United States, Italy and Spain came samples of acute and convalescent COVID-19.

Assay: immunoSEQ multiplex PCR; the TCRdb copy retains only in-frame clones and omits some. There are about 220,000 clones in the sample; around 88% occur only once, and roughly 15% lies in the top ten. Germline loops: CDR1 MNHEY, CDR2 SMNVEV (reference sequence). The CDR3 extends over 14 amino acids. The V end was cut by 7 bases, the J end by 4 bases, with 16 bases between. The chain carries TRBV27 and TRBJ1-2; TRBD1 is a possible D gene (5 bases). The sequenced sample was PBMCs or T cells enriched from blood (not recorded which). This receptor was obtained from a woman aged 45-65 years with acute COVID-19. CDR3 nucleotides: TGTGCCAGCAAGCGAACAGGAAGGGGCTATGGCTACACCTTC. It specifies CASKRTGRGYGYTF.